This TCR beta chain appears in the sequencing data of a study of cytomegalovirus exposure and HLA in healthy donors. Amplification used 60 Vbeta primers and 13 Jbeta primers. The assay was immunoSEQ multiplex PCR, and TCRdb's table has in-frame clones only and misses some. Here the sample spans 64,000 or so clones, over 60% being singletons. Broader study findings: TCR beta sequences reportedly predicted most subjects' HLA-A and HLA-B alleles accurately. TCR beta chains associated with HLA were, in a later analysis, more clonally expanded than equally common others.

This clone was seen a handful of times. Its antigen remains unidentified. Sequencing input: PBMCs. The clonotype originates from a man aged 40-49 years in good health and CMV-seropositive.

The CDR3 reads CASSLGRGLSEKLFF. The CDR3 DNA reads TGCGCCAGCAGCTTGGGTAGGGGTCTTTCGGAAAAACTGTTTTTT. This chain joins TRBV5-1 and TRBJ1-4, with a possible D match to TRBD1 (5 bases). The CDR3 extends over 15 amino acids. V was shortened by 0 bases and J by 8 bases, with 14 bases between the two germline ends. CDR1 and CDR2 from the germline V gene are SGHRS and YFSETQ.